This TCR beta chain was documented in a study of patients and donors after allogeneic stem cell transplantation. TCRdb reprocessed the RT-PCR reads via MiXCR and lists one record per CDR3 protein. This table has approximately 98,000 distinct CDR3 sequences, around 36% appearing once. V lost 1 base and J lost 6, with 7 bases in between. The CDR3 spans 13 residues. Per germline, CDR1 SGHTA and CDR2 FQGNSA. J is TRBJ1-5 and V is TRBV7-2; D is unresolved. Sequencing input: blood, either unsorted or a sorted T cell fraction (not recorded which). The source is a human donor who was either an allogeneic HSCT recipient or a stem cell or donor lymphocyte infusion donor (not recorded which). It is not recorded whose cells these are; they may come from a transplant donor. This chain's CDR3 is CASSLEAGQPQHF. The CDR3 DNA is TGTGCCAGCAGCTTAGAAGCGGGTCAGCCCCAGCATTTT. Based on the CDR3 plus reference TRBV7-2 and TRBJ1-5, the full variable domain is GAGVSQSPSNKVTEKGKDVELRCDPISGHTALYWYRQSLGQGLEFLIYFQGNSAPDKSGLPSDRFSAERTGGSVSTLTIQRTQQEDSAVYLCASSLEAGQPQHFGDGTRLSIL.